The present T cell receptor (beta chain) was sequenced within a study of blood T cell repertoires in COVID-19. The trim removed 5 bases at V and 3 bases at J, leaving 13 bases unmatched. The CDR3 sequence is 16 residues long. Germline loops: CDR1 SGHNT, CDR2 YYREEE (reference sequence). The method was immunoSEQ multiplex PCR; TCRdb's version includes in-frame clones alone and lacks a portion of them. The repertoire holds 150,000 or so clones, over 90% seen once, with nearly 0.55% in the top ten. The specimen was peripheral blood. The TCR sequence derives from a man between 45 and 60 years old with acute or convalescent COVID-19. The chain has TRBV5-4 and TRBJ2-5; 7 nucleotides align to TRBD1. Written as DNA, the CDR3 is TGTGCCAGCAGAACCTACAGGGGATGGGCGAAAGAGACCCAGTACTTC. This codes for CASRTYRGWAKETQYF.